A selection of T cell receptor beta chains follows, all from one sample in a study of CD8 T cells in ankylosing spondylitis. From the 5' RACE reads, TCRdb called clonotypes with MiXCR, one entry per CDR3 protein. This repertoire shows around 540,000 distinct CDR3 sequences, 12% found once; its top ten account for around 6.8%. Sequencing used blood, either unsorted or a sorted T cell fraction (not recorded which). The receptors originated from a male donor with ankylosing spondylitis. Both conserved end residues are part of each CDR3. The D gene is left open where the match is weak.

j_gene	d_gene	v_gene	CDR3aa
TRBJ1-1	-	TRBV7-8	CASSHGTGQGNTEAFF
TRBJ2-2	-	TRBV20-1	CSASNQNTGELFF
TRBJ2-5	TRBD1	TRBV5-1	CASSREQGFEETQYF
TRBJ2-5	-	TRBV7-9	CASRSGRETQYF
TRBJ2-5	-	TRBV12-3/TRBV12-4	CASSGGQETQYF
TRBJ1-1	TRBD1	TRBV20-1	CSATTGSKTEAFF
TRBJ1-5	-	TRBV5-1	CASSLAVGDQPQHF
TRBJ1-1	-	TRBV20-1	CSARQGTMNTEAFF
TRBJ1-1	-	TRBV11-2	CASSLGQISRTEAFF
TRBJ2-1	TRBD2	TRBV20-1	CSAGTSAYNEQFF
TRBJ2-7	TRBD1	TRBV3-1	CASSPFPRGRTYEQYF
TRBJ1-2	-	TRBV6-1	CASSAGSNYGYTF
TRBJ2-1	TRBD2	TRBV11-3	CASSLDGLAGLLFF
TRBJ1-5	-	TRBV18	CASSPNPDHYQPQHF
TRBJ2-1	TRBD2	TRBV11-3	CASSPTGTSGRDEQFF
TRBJ1-5	-	TRBV5-6	CASSLVTGPQHF
TRBJ2-3	TRBD2	TRBV5-1	CASSTSGSLADTQYF
TRBJ1-1	-	TRBV4-2	CASSQVGTSEAFF
TRBJ2-3	TRBD2	TRBV24-1	CATREGAGVSADTQYF
TRBJ1-1	-	TRBV7-9	CASSLKQAFF
TRBJ2-1	TRBD2	TRBV20-1	CSATVPGLAGRGEQFF
TRBJ2-5	-	TRBV9	CASRGPHEETQYF
TRBJ2-5	TRBD1	TRBV10-3	CAISSDRYQETQYF
TRBJ2-1	-	TRBV5-1	CATKGTARSNEQFF
TRBJ2-7	TRBD1	TRBV15	CATSKGTGFYEQYF
TRBJ1-1	-	TRBV5-1	CASRMTGANTEAFF
TRBJ2-7	TRBD1	TRBV20-1	CSARKTGAYEQYF
TRBJ1-2	TRBD1	TRBV29-1	CSVPSGQGFGYGYTF
TRBJ2-1	-	TRBV11-2	CASSSLREGGVIMQFF
TRBJ2-5	TRBD2	TRBV12-5	CASGLAGGETQYF
TRBJ2-7	-	TRBV18	CASSGDRYEQYF
TRBJ1-2	-	TRBV20-1	CSARDRSRLTRIEDYGYTF
TRBJ2-4	TRBD1	TRBV20-1	CSAATGWAKNIQYF
TRBJ2-3	-	TRBV7-2	CASSLWDGDTQYF
TRBJ1-1	TRBD1	TRBV10-3	CAISFNRGTEAFF
TRBJ2-3	TRBD1	TRBV11-2	CASNSGTGGTDTQYF
TRBJ2-5	-	TRBV5-6	CASSLAGHGETQYF
TRBJ1-5	-	TRBV27	CASSLSGVFNQPQHF
TRBJ2-3	TRBD1	TRBV24-1	CATSDAGGRGIGTDTQYF
TRBJ2-7	TRBD2	TRBV11-2	CASRSTSGDGEQYF
TRBJ2-5	TRBD2	TRBV11-2	CASSPMGLAETQYF
TRBJ1-2	-	TRBV15	CATSRDPDTNYGYTF
TRBJ1-5	-	TRBV12-3/TRBV12-4	CASKGRGGNQPQHF
TRBJ2-1	TRBD2	TRBV20-1	CRARTSGSNEQFF